The rows below give T cell receptor beta chains drawn from one sample of a study of identical twins. Each CDR3 protein is one row after TCRdb ran MiXCR on the 5' RACE reads. This sample has about 100,000 distinct CDR3 sequences; under 7% occur once, and the top ten carry approximately 12%. Sequenced input: memory T cells sorted from blood. The receptor set was obtained from a woman between 50 and 59 years old in good health. Both conserved end residues are part of each CDR3. The D gene is left open where the match is weak. Part of the rows lack a size; the others show once, few, many or a class for expanded clones.

V gene	clone size	J gene	D gene	CDR3 protein	CDR3 DNA
TRBV6-6	few	TRBJ2-7	TRBD1	CASSYSNRVRDRQTYEQYF	TGTGCCAGCAGTTACTCGAATCGGGTCAGGGACAGACAGACCTACGAGCAGTACTTC
TRBV27	many	TRBJ1-2	TRBD1	CASSLTRTGMGGYTF	TGTGCCAGCAGCCTCACTAGGACAGGGATGGGTGGCTACACCTTC
TRBV29-1	-	TRBJ2-5	TRBD1	CSAGQAAETQYF	TGCAGCGCAGGACAGGCGGCGGAGACCCAGTACTTC
TRBV4-1	many	TRBJ2-1	TRBD2	CASSQEVASGTLNEQFF	TGCGCCAGCAGCCAAGAAGTGGCTAGCGGGACTTTAAATGAGCAGTTCTTC
TRBV6-2/TRBV6-3	many	TRBJ2-1	-	CASTASSYNEQFF	TGTGCCAGCACGGCTAGTTCCTACAATGAGCAGTTCTTC
TRBV5-1	few	TRBJ2-3	TRBD2	CASSPTGLAGSDTQYF	TGCGCCAGCAGCCCTACGGGACTAGCGGGATCAGATACGCAGTATTTT
TRBV11-2	many	TRBJ1-2	-	CASSLEVGDGYTF	TGTGCCAGCAGCCTAGAGGTCGGGGATGGCTACACCTTC
TRBV20-1	-	TRBJ2-1	-	CSATVGPTFGEQFF	TGCAGTGCCACGGTGGGCCCCACCTTCGGTGAGCAGTTCTTC
TRBV7-2	many	TRBJ2-4	TRBD2	CASSFPAGSGTLAKNIQYF	TGTGCCAGCAGCTTCCCGGCGGGTAGCGGGACCCTAGCCAAAAACATTCAGTACTTC
TRBV4-2	-	TRBJ2-3	-	CASSQSLVHTQYF	TGTGCCAGCAGCCAATCCCTTGTACATACGCAGTATTTT
TRBV6-2/TRBV6-3	-	TRBJ2-1	TRBD2	CASSYLAGDVGCEQFF	TGTGCCAGCAGTTACTTGGCGGGAGACGTCGGGTGTGAGCAGTTCTTC
TRBV13	many	TRBJ2-1	-	CASSFLNYEPHEQFF	TGTGCCAGCAGCTTCCTAAACTACGAACCCCATGAGCAGTTCTTC
TRBV5-1	many	TRBJ2-2	-	CASSYWGSTGELFF	TGCGCCAGCAGCTATTGGGGAAGCACCGGGGAGCTGTTTTTT
TRBV6-4	-	TRBJ1-4	TRBD1	CASHRGNEKLFF	TGTGCCAGCCACAGGGGTAATGAAAAACTGTTTTTT
TRBV6-5	few	TRBJ2-7	-	CASLSTGGGYEQYF	TGTGCCAGCTTATCGACAGGCGGTGGATACGAGCAGTACTTC
TRBV11-3	-	TRBJ2-3	TRBD2	CASSLWREKADTQYF	TGTGCCAGCAGCCTTTGGCGGGAGAAGGCAGATACGCAGTATTTT
TRBV7-9	many	TRBJ2-6	-	CASSSMETGANVLTF	TGTGCCAGCAGTTCCATGGAAACTGGGGCCAACGTCCTGACTTTC
TRBV6-5	many	TRBJ2-2	TRBD2	CASSPRRAGEVTGELFF	TGTGCCAGCAGCCCACGCCGGGCGGGAGAGGTCACCGGGGAGCTGTTTTTT